The 29 T cell receptor beta chains below all came from one sample that was sequenced in a study of T cells in lung cancer brain metastases. TCRdb's table, derived via immunoSEQ multiplex PCR, lists solely in-frame clones and lacks some. This table has a few thousand clones, approximately 90% appearing once. Sequencing input: tumor tissue from the primary lung tumor. The source of these receptors is a woman aged 45 to 65 with non-small cell lung cancer.

The rearrangement links TRBV11-2 to TRBJ2-7; D is unclear. This CDR3 region has 11 residues. The V gene's germline CDR1 is SGHAT and CDR2 FQNNGV. With 4 bases removed from V and 6 bases from J, the gap between germline ends came to 7 bases. The CDR3 DNA is TGTGCCAGCAGCTCATACACCGAGCAGTACTTC. This encodes CASSSYTEQYF.

Here the CDR3 DNA reads TGCGCCAGCAGCCCGGACAACCAAGCTAGGGAGCAGTACTTC. Amino acids: CASSPDNQAREQYF. The V gene is TRBV5-1, the J gene TRBJ2-7; a possible D gene is TRBD1 (5 bases). Per the germline V gene, CDR1 is SGHRS and CDR2 is YFSETQ. The CDR3 loop spans 14 amino acids. Trimming removed 4 bases from V and 7 bases from J, with 18 bases in between.

The chain links TRBV18 to TRBJ2-1, with TRBD2 identical over 9 bases. Germline assignment: CDR1 KGHSH and CDR2 LQKENI. The CDR3 has 17 amino acids. V lost 6 bases and J lost 6; bases outside the gene matches: 15. The CDR3 here is CASSLSLAGGPVNEQFF. CDR3 in DNA: TGTGCCAGCTCCCTATCCCTCGCGGGGGGGCCGGTCAATGAGCAGTTCTTC. Drawing the rest from reference TRBV18 and TRBJ2-1, the complete variable domain is NAGVMQNPRHLVRRRGQEARLRCSPMKGHSHVYWYRQLPEEGLKFMVYLQKENIIDESGMPKERFSAEFPKEGPSILRIQQVVRGDSAAYFCASSLSLAGGPVNEQFFGPGTRLTVL.

The chain couples TRBV19 to TRBJ2-3; tentative D call: TRBD1 (5 bases). CDR3 length equals 13 residues. The V and J ends lost 3 bases and 4 bases respectively, with 8 bases between them. Germline CDR1 is LNHDA and CDR2 is SQIVND (reference sequence). CDR3 protein: CASSMTAADTQYF. DNA of the CDR3: TGTGCCAGTAGTATGACAGCCGCAGATACGCAGTATTTT.

J is TRBJ1-1 and V is TRBV15; 7 bases map to TRBD1. Germline V gene lookup returns CDR1 LNHNV and CDR2 YYDKDF (reference sequence). The CDR3 has 15 amino acids. Trimming removed 0 bases from V and 6 bases from J; junction bases left unmatched: 7. The CDR3 DNA follows: TGTGCCACCAGCAGAGACCTTACAGGGGAGCCTGAAGCTTTCTTT. Translating it yields CATSRDLTGEPEAFF.

The chain uses TRBV4-3 and TRBJ2-6; D might be TRBD1 or TRBD2, each matching 5 bases. The CDR3 has 18 residues. Germline V gene data show CDR1 as LGHNA and CDR2 as YSLEER. Trimming shortened V by 2 bases and J by 0 bases, and 14 bases separated the two germline ends. Here the CDR3 reads CASSQFGTAFSGANVLTF. The CDR3 nucleotides are TGCGCCAGCAGCCAATTCGGGACCGCGTTCTCTGGGGCCAACGTCCTGACTTTC.

This clone appeared a single time. The chain employs TRBV10-3 and TRBJ2-7, with D perhaps TRBD1 (6 bases). The CDR3 has 12 residues. Trimming took 6 bases from V and 2 from J, leaving 8 bases between them. Germline V lookup: CDR1 ENHRY, CDR2 SYGVKD. In nucleotides, the CDR3 is TGTGCCATCAGCGCAGGGGCCTACGAGCAGTACTTC. It codes for CAISAGAYEQYF.

This rearrangement joins TRBV30 to TRBJ2-7; D gene uncertain. The CDR3 loop spans 12 amino acids. The germline V gene encodes CDR1 GTSNPN and CDR2 SVGIG (reference sequence). V shed 1 base and J shed 4 bases, with 8 bases lying between them. The DNA for the CDR3 is TGTGCCTGGAGTGGAGGAATTTACGAGCAGTACTTC. This sequence encodes CAWSGGIYEQYF.

The V and J genes are TRBV6-5 and TRBJ1-1; D may be TRBD1 (5 bases). The length of the CDR3 is 15 residues. The germline CDR1 and CDR2 sequences are MNHEY and SVGAGI. The germline V and J ends were trimmed by 0 bases and 3 bases, with 11 bases remaining between them. The CDR3 region has the DNA TGTGCCAGCAGTTACTCCCGGGACTGGGACACTGAAGCTTTCTTT. Translating it yields CASSYSRDWDTEAFF.

The rearrangement joins TRBV5-6 to TRBJ2-7, with 8 bases matching TRBD2. After removal of 4 bases from V and 0 bases from J, the junction contained 6 bases not matched to a gene. CDR1 SGHDT and CDR2 YYEEEE come from the germline V gene. The CDR3 is made up of 15 amino acids. The CDR3 region has the DNA TGTGCCAGCAGCATGACCGGGACTAGCTCCTACGAGCAGTACTTC. It is translated as CASSMTGTSSYEQYF. Based on the CDR3 plus reference TRBV5-6 and TRBJ2-7, the full variable domain is DAGVTQSPTHLIKTRGQQVTLRCSPKSGHDTVSWYQQALGQGPQFIFQYYEEEERQRGNFPDRFSGHQFPNYSSELNVNALLLGDSALYLCASSMTGTSSYEQYFGPGTRLTVT.

V and J are TRBV5-6 and TRBJ2-6; D uncertain. The CDR3 runs 16 residues. CDR1 and CDR2 from the germline V gene are SGHDT and YYEEEE. V dropped 3 bases and J dropped 2 bases, with 12 bases sitting between them. Here the CDR3 reads CASSSPSSPGANVLTF. In DNA form, the CDR3 reads TGTGCCAGCAGCTCCCCGTCATCCCCTGGGGCCAACGTCCTGACTTTC. Using reference TRBV5-6 and TRBJ2-6 for the parts outside the CDR3, the full variable domain is DAGVTQSPTHLIKTRGQQVTLRCSPKSGHDTVSWYQQALGQGPQFIFQYYEEEERQRGNFPDRFSGHQFPNYSSELNVNALLLGDSALYLCASSSPSSPGANVLTFGAGSRLTVL.

The rearrangement uses TRBV10-3 and TRBJ2-1, with 9 bases aligning to TRBD2. J lost 10 bases, V lost 4 bases, and 8 bases had no gene match. CDR1 is ENHRY, CDR2 SYGVKD, per germline. This CDR3 is built from 14 residues. CDR3 nucleotide sequence: TGTGCCATCAGTGGTGCGGGAGGGCCCCAAGAGCAGTTCTTC. It translates to CAISGAGGPQEQFF.

The V call is TRBV5-1, the J call TRBJ1-4; 7 nucleotides agree with TRBD1. Germline assignment: CDR1 SGHRS and CDR2 YFSETQ. The CDR3 runs to 13 residues. After removal of 5 bases from V and 2 bases from J, the junction contained 0 bases not matched to a gene. DNA for the CDR3: TGCGCCAGCAGGGGACAGACTAATGAAAAACTGTTTTTT. Its translation: CASRGQTNEKLFF.

The rearrangement uses TRBV7-9 and TRBJ2-7, with a possible D match to TRBD1 (5 bases). Germline loops: CDR1 SEHNR, CDR2 FQNEAQ (reference sequence). V was pared by 5 bases and J by 4 bases, with 18 bases between. The CDR3 consists of 15 residues. The chain's CDR3 is CASSPDRGFLYEQYF. CDR3 in DNA: TGTGCCAGCAGCCCCGATAGGGGATTCCTATACGAGCAGTACTTC.

Only a few counts were recorded for this clone. The genes are TRBV5-6 and TRBJ2-7; tentatively, D is TRBD1 (7 bases). V lost 4 bases to trimming and J lost 1 base, with 18 bases between them. The CDR3 spans 16 residues. Germline V lookup: CDR1 SGHDT, CDR2 YYEEEE. CDR3 sequence reads: CASSLRRQGGSYEQYF. Written as DNA, the CDR3 is TGTGCCAGCAGCCTAAGGAGGCAGGGGGGATCCTACGAGCAGTACTTC.

The chain combines TRBV10-3 with TRBJ1-2; TRBD1 might be the D (6 bases). The CDR3 spans 12 residues. V lost 9 bases to trimming and J lost 0 bases, with 8 bases between them. Germline assignment: CDR1 ENHRY and CDR2 SYGVKD. In DNA form, the CDR3 reads TGTGCCATACAGGGAACTAACTATGGCTACACCTTC. This sequence encodes CAIQGTNYGYTF.

The chain employs TRBV11-2 and TRBJ2-1; D possibly matches TRBD1 or TRBD2 (5 bases each). The V gene's germline CDR1 is SGHAT and CDR2 FQNNGV. The CDR3 runs 15 residues. The germline V and J ends were trimmed by 3 bases and 1 base, with 10 bases remaining between them. The CDR3 DNA is TGTGCCAGCAGCTTTGAGGGGCTGTCCTACAATGAGCAGTTCTTC. This codes for CASSFEGLSYNEQFF.

This chain connects TRBV6-6 to TRBJ2-2; tentatively, D is TRBD2 (5 bases). This CDR3 has 11 amino acids. Trimming left V 5 bases short and J 11 bases short, with 9 bases between. The germline CDR1 and CDR2 sequences are MNHNY and SVGAGI (reference sequence). The CDR3 DNA sequence: TGTGCCAGCAGTGCGGGTTCCGAGCTGTTTTTT. Residues: CASSAGSELFF.

This chain uses TRBV19 with TRBJ1-4; 8 bases fit TRBD1. V lost 5 bases, J lost 4 bases, and 6 bases stayed unmatched. This CDR3 spans 15 amino acids. The germline gives CDR1 LNHDA, CDR2 SQIVND (reference sequence). The CDR3 DNA reads TGTGCCAGTAGTTCAAGGGACAGGATTAATGAAAAACTGTTTTTT. This gives the protein CASSSRDRINEKLFF.

The CDR3 sequence: CASSPYRSSYGYTF. The CDR3 region has the DNA TGTGCCAGCAGCCCATACAGGTCCTCCTATGGCTACACCTTC. This sequence joins TRBV7-2 and TRBJ1-2; maybe TRBD1 (5 bases). Per the germline V gene, CDR1 is SGHTA and CDR2 is FQGNSA. This CDR3 is 14 amino acids long. Deletions cut 5 bases from V and 4 bases from J, with 14 bases between.

The chain joins TRBV18 to TRBJ2-7; TRBD2 aligns across 8 bases. The CDR3 runs to 14 residues. The V and J ends lost 6 bases and 2 bases, in that order; junction bases with no gene match: 6. The V gene's germline CDR1 is KGHSH and CDR2 LQKENI. The CDR3 DNA follows: TGTGCCAGCTCGCCCGGGACTAGGACCTACGAGCAGTACTTC. It codes for CASSPGTRTYEQYF.

The chain recombines TRBV19 with TRBJ2-1; D gene ambiguous. Germline V CDR1 and CDR2: LNHDA, SQIVND (reference sequence). The CDR3 is 11 amino acids. Trimming took 5 bases from V and 8 from J, leaving 7 bases between them. CDR3 protein: CASSARDEQFF. The CDR3, as DNA: TGTGCCAGTAGTGCCCGGGATGAGCAGTTCTTC.

The chain has TRBV7-2 and TRBJ2-7; TRBD1 matches 9 bases. The CDR3 extends over 15 amino acids. Per the germline V gene, CDR1 is SGHTA and CDR2 is FQGNSA. Trimming at V came to 1 base and at J to 4 bases, leaving 5 bases not matched to a gene. CDR3 coding DNA: TGTGCCAGCAGCTTAGTAGGGGGACAGGGTTACGAGCAGTACTTC. It yields the protein CASSLVGGQGYEQYF.

The V call is TRBV27, the J call TRBJ1-1; D possibly corresponds to TRBD1 (5 bases). The CDR3 sequence is 13 residues long. The germline V gene encodes CDR1 MNHEY and CDR2 SMNVEV (reference sequence). V lost 3 bases to trimming and J lost 3 bases, with 8 bases between them. The CDR3, as DNA: TGTGCCAGCAGTTTCCGGGACTACACTGAAGCTTTCTTT. This gives the protein CASSFRDYTEAFF.

This clone has a single count. The chain recombines TRBV4-3 with TRBJ2-5; D is unresolved. The CDR3 extends over 17 amino acids. Germline assignment: CDR1 LGHNA and CDR2 YSLEER. Deletions cut 4 bases from V and 5 bases from J, with 23 bases between. CDR3 protein: CASSPRALFGKAETQYF. CDR3 sequence (DNA): TGCGCCAGCAGCCCTCGGGCGCTTTTTGGGAAAGCGGAGACCCAGTACTTC.

This chain uses TRBV6-1 with TRBJ2-5; 11 bases agree with TRBD2. The CDR3 contains 15 residues. J lost 0 bases, V lost 6 bases, and 3 bases had no gene match. Germline-derived CDR1 and CDR2 are MNHNS and SASEGT. CDR3 region: CASSRLAGHQETQYF. In nucleotides, the CDR3 is TGTGCCAGCAGCAGACTAGCGGGGCACCAAGAGACCCAGTACTTC.

The chain couples TRBV5-1 to TRBJ1-6; D remains unclear. With 4 bases removed from V and 6 bases from J, the gap between germline ends came to 17 bases. Germline V lookup: CDR1 SGHRS, CDR2 YFSETQ. CDR3 length: 16 amino acids. The DNA of the CDR3 is TGCGCCAGCAGCGCCGCCGGGAGTATGGGTAATTCACCCCTCCACTTT. Its protein product is CASSAAGSMGNSPLHF. Based on the CDR3 plus reference TRBV5-1 and TRBJ1-6, the full variable domain is KAGVTQTPRYLIKTRGQQVTLSCSPISGHRSVSWYQQTPGQGLQFLFEYFSETQRNKGNFPGRFSGRQFSNSRSEMNVSTLELGDSALYLCASSAAGSMGNSPLHFGNGTRLTVT.

The V and J genes are TRBV12-5 and TRBJ2-1; maybe TRBD1 (6 bases). The ends were cut back, 9 bases at V and 4 bases at J, with 13 bases in the middle. This CDR3 comprises 13 residues. CDR1 is LGHNT, CDR2 FRNRAP, per germline. Here the CDR3 DNA reads TGTGCTAGCTCCGGGACAAAATACAATGAGCAGTTCTTC. Its translation: CASSGTKYNEQFF.

About this clone: At one boundary the junction diverges from the germline segment, which might be a read error. The chain has TRBV29-1 and TRBJ2-3; D is possibly TRBD2 (6 bases). The germline V gene encodes CDR1 SQVTM and CDR2 ANQGSEA. The CDR3 loop spans 13 amino acids. The CDR3 region has the DNA TGCAACGTTGCCGGGAGTGCGGCAGATACGCAGTATTTT. It is translated as CNVAGSAADTQYF.